The clone carrying this T cell receptor (beta chain) showed up many times. Its specificity is unknown. The V gene lost 5 bases and the J gene lost 9 bases, with 11 bases spanning the gap. CDR3 length equals 12 residues. CDR1 is SGHNT, CDR2 YENEEA, per germline. The data were taken from a study of T cell repertoires in cytomegalovirus infection. Whole-study findings and limits: CMV-specific HLA-C-restricted TCR beta clonotypes dominated the ex vivo response.

TCRdb re-analysed the reads in MiXCR, keeping a single row per CDR3 protein. The profile shows around 530,000 distinct CDR3 sequences, about 17% of them singletons. The sequence came from a human donor in good health (CMV status not recorded). Some clones in this sample may be carry-over from other donors' samples. Sequenced material: CD8+ T cells from PBMCs. This chain links TRBV11-3 with TRBJ2-1; D perhaps matches TRBD1 (6 bases). CDR3 amino acids: CASSPRTAEQFF. CDR3 coding DNA: TGTGCCAGCAGCCCACGGACAGCTGAGCAGTTCTTC.